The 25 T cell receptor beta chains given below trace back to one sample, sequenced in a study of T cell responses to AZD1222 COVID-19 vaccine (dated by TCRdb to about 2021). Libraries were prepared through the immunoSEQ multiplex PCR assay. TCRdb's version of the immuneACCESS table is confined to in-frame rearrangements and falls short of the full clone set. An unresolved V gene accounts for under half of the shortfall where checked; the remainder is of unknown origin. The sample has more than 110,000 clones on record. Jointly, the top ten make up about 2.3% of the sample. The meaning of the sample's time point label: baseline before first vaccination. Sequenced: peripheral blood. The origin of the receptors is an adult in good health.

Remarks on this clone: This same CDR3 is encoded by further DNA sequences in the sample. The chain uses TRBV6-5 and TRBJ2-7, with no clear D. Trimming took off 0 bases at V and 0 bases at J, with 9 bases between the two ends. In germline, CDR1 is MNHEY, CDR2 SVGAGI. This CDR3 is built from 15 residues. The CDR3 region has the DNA TGTGCCAGCAGTTACTCGTTAGATAGCTCCTACGAGCAGTACTTC. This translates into CASSYSLDSSYEQYF.

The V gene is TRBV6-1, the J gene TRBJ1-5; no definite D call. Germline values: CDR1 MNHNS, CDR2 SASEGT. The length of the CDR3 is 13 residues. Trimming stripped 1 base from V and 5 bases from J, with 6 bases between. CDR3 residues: CASSEGRHQPQHF. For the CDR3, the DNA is TGTGCCAGCAGTGAAGGGAGGCATCAGCCCCAGCATTTT.

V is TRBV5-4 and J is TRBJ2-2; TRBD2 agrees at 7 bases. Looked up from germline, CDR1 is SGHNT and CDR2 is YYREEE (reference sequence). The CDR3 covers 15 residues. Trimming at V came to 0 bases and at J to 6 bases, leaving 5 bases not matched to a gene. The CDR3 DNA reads TGTGCCAGCAGCTTGGCCGGCCGGGGGGCCGGGGAGCTGTTTTTT. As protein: CASSLAGRGAGELFF.

The chain's CDR3 is CASSFSYEQYF. The CDR3, as DNA: TGTGCCAGCAGTTTCTCCTACGAGCAGTACTTC. The chain employs TRBV12-3 or TRBV12-4 and TRBJ2-7; D ambiguous. This CDR3 has 11 residues. The ends were cut back, 3 bases at V and 0 bases at J, with 0 bases in the middle.

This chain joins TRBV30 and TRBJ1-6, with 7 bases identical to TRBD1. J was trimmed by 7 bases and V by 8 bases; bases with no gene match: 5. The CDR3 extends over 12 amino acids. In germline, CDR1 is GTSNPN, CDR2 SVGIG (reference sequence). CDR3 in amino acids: CAGDSLNSPLHF. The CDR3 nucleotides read TGTGCCGGGGACAGTTTAAATTCACCCCTCCACTTT.

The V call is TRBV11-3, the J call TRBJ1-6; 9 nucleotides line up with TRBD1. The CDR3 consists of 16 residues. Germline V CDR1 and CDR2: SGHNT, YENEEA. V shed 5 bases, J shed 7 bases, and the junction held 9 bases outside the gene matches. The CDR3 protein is CASSTGTTGGNSPLHF. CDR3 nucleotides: TGTGCCAGCAGCACCGGTACGACAGGGGGAAATTCACCCCTCCACTTT.

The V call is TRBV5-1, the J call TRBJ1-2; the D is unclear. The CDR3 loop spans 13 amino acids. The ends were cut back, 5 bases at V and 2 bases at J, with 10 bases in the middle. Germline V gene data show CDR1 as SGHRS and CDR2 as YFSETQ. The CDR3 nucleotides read TGCGCCAGCAGGGAAGACGCCAACTATGGCTACACCTTC. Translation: CASREDANYGYTF.

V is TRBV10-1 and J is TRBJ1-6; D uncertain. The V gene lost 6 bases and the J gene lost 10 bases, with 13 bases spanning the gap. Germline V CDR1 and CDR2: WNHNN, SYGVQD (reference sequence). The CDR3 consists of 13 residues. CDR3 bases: TGCGCCAGCAGCCTAACCGCTGCATCACCCCTCCACTTT. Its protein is CASSLTAASPLHF.

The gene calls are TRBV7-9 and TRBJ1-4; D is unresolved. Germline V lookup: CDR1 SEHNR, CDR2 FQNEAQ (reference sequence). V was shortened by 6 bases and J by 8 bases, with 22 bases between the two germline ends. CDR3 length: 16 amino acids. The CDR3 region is CASRRGDTRVGEKLFF. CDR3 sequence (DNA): TGTGCCAGCAGGCGAGGAGACACAAGGGTGGGGGAAAAACTGTTTTTT.

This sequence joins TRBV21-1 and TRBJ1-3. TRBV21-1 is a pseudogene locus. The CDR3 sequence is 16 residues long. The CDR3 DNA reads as TGTGCCAGCAGCAGAGGGAGGGTATCAACTGGAAACACCATATATTTT. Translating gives CASSRGRVSTGNTIYF.

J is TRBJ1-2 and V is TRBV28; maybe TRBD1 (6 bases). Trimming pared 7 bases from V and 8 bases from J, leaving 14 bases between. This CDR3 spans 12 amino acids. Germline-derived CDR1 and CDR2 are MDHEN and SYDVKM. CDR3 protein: CASNPNRAGYTF. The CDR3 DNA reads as TGTGCCAGCAATCCGAACAGGGCCGGCTACACCTTC.

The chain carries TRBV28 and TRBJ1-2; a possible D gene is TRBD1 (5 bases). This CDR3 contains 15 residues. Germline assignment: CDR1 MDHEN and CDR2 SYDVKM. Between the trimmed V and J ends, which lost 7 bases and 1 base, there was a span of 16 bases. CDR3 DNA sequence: TGTGCCAGCACCACCTCCTCCGGGGGTAACTATGGCTACACCTTC. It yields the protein CASTTSSGGNYGYTF.

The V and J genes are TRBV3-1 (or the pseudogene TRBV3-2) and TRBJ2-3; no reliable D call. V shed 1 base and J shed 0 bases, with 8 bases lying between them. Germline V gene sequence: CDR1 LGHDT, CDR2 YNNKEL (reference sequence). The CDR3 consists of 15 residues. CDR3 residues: CASSQGVGSTDTQYF. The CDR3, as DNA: TGTGCCAGCAGCCAAGGGGTCGGTAGCACAGATACGCAGTATTTT.

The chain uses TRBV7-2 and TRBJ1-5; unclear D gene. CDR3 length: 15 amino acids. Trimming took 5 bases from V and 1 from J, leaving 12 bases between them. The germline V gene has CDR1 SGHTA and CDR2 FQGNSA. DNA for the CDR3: TGTGCCAGCAGCACCTGGGGAGAAAGCAATCAGCCCCAGCATTTT. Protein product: CASSTWGESNQPQHF.

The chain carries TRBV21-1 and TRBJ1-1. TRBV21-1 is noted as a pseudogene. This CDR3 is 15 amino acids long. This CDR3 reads CASSPRMRWDTEAFF. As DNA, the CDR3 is TGTGCCAGCAGCCCCCGGATGCGATGGGACACTGAAGCTTTCTTT.

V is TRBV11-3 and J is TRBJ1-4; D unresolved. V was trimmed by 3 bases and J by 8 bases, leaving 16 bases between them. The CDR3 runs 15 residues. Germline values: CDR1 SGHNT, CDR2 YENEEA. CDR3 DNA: TGTGCCAGCAGCTTCGGTCAGGAGAGAAACGAAAAACTGTTTTTT. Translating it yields CASSFGQERNEKLFF.

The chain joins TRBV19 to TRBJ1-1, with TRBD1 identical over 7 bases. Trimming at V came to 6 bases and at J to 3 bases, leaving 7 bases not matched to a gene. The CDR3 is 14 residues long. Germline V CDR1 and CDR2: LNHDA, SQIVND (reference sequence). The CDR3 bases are TGTGCCAGTAGCAATTTCAGGGGGGACACTGAAGCTTTCTTT. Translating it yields CASSNFRGDTEAFF.

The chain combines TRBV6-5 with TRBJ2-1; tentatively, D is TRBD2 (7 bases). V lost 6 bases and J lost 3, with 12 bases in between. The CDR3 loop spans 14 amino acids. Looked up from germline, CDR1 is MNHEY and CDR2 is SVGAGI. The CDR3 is CASSPGGLYNEQFF. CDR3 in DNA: TGTGCCAGCAGCCCGGGGGGCCTCTACAATGAGCAGTTCTTC.

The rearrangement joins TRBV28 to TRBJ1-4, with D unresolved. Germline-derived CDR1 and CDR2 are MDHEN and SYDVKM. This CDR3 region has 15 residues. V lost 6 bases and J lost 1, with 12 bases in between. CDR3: CASSRPGGTNEKLFF. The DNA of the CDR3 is TGTGCCAGCAGCAGACCAGGCGGAACTAATGAAAAACTGTTTTTT.

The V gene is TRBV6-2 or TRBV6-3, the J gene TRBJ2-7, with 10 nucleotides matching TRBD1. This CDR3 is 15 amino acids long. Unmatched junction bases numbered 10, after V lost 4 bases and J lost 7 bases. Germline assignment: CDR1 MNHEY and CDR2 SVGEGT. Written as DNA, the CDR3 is TGTGCCAGCAGTTCCTACGACAGGGGGCACGTAGAGCAGTACTTC. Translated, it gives CASSSYDRGHVEQYF.

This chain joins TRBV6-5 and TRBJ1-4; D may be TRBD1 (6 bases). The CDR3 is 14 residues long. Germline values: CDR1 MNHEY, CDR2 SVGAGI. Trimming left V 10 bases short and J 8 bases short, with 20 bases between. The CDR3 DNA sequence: TGTGCCACCTGGGCGGGGGGCCGGGGGGAAAAACTGTTTTTT. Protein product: CATWAGGRGEKLFF.

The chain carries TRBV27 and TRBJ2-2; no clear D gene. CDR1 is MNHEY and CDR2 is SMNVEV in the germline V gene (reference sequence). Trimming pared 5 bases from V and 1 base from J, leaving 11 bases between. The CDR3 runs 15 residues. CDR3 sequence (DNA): TGTGCCAGCAGTCCCCCAGCAGGGAACACCGGGGAGCTGTTTTTT. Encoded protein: CASSPPAGNTGELFF.

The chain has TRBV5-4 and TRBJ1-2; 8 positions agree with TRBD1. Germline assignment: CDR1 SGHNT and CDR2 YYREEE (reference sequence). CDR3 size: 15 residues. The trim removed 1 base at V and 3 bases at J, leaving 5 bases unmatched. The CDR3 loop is CASSLSQGAYYGYTF. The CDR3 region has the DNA TGTGCCAGCAGCTTGAGTCAGGGGGCGTACTATGGCTACACCTTC.

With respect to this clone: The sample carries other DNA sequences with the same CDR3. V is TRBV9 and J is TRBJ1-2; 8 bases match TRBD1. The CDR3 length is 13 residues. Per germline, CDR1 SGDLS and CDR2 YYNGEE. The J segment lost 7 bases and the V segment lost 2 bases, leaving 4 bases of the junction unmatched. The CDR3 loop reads CASSVTGVGGYTF. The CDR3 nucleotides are TGTGCCAGCAGCGTGACAGGGGTGGGTGGCTACACCTTC.

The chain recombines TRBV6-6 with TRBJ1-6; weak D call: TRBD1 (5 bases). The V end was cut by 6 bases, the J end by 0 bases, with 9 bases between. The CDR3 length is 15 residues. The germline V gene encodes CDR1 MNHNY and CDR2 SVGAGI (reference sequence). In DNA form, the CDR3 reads TGTGCCAGCAGCGAAAGGGGCTCCTATAATTCACCCCTCCACTTT. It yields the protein CASSERGSYNSPLHF.